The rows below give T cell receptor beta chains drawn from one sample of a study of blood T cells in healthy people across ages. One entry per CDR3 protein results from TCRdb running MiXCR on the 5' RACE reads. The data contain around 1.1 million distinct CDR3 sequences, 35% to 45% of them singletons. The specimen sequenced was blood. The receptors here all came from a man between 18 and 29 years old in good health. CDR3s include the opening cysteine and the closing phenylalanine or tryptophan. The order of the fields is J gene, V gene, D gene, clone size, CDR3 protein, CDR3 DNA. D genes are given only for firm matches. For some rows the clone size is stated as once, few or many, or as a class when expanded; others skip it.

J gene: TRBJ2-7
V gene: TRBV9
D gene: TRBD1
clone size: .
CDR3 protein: CASSDADRGDEQYF
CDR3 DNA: TGTGCCAGCAGCGACGCGGACAGGGGAGATGAGCAGTACTTC

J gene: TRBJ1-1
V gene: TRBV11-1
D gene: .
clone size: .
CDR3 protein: CASSNYVDRNTEAFF
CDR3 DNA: TGTGCCAGCAGTAACTACGTCGACAGGAACACTGAAGCTTTCTTT

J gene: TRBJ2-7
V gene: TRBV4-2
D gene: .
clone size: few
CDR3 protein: CASSQFSGYEQYF
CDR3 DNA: TGTGCCAGCAGCCAATTTAGCGGCTACGAGCAGTACTTC

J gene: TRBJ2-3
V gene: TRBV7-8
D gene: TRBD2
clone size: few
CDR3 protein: CASSPLLAGGPTDTQYF
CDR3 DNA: TGTGCCAGCAGTCCTTTATTAGCGGGGGGGCCCACAGATACGCAGTATTTT

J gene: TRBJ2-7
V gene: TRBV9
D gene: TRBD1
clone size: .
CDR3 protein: CASSPSGTGVELCEQYF
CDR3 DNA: TGTGCCAGCAGCCCTTCCGGGACAGGCGTCGAACTTTGCGAGCAGTACTTC

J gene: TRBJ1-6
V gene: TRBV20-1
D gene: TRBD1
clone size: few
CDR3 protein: CSASGQASAINSPLHF
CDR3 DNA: TGCAGTGCTAGTGGACAGGCGAGCGCAATTAATTCACCCCTCCACTTT

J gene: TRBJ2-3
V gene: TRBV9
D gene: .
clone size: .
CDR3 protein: CASSVALQEDTQYF
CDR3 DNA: TGTGCCAGCAGCGTAGCCCTGCAGGAAGATACGCAGTATTTT

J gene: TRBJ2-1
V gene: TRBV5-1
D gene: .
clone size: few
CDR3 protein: CASSLAQIGNEQFF
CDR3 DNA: TGCGCCAGCAGCTTGGCACAGATCGGCAATGAGCAGTTCTTC

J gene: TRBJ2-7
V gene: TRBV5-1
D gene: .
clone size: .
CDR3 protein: CASSLAPLQEQYF
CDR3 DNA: TGCGCCAGCAGCTTGGCGCCTCTGCAGGAGCAGTACTTC

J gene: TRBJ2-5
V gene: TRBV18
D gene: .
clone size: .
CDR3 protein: CASSRKIEIQGTQYF
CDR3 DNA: TGTGCCAGCTCCCGCAAAATAGAGATACAAGGGACCCAGTACTTC

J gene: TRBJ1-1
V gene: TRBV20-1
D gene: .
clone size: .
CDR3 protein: CSARRFGGTNTEAFF
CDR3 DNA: TGCAGTGCTAGAAGGTTCGGGGGGACGAACACTGAAGCTTTCTTT

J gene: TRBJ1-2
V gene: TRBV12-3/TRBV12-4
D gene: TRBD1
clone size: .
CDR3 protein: CASSLDQGQPLGYTF
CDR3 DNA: TGTGCCAGCAGTTTGGATCAGGGACAGCCCTTAGGCTACACCTTC

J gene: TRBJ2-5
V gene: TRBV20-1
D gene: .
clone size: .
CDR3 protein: CSASGKEVGETQYF
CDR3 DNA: TGCAGTGCTAGTGGCAAAGAGGTTGGGGAGACCCAGTACTTC

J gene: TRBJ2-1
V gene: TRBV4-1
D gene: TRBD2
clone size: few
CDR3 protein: CASSRGPLAGGTYNEQFF
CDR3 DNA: TGCGCCAGCAGCCGCGGACCCCTAGCGGGGGGAACCTACAATGAGCAGTTCTTC

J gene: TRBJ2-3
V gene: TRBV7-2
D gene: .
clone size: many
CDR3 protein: CASSLARADTQYF
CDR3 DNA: TGTGCCAGCAGCTTAGCGCGGGCAGATACGCAGTATTTT

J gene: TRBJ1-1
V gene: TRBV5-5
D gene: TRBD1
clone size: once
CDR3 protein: CASSVGQAGEAFF
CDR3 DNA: TGTGCCAGCAGCGTAGGACAGGCGGGGGAAGCTTTCTTT

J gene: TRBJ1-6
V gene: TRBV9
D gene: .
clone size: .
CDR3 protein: CASSEDGNNSPLHF
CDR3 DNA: TGTGCCAGCAGCGAGGACGGTAATAATTCACCCCTCCACTTT

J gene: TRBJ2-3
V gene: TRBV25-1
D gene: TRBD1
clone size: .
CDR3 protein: CASSAQGAYSTDTQYF
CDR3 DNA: TGTGCCAGCAGTGCACAGGGGGCTTATAGCACAGATACGCAGTATTTT

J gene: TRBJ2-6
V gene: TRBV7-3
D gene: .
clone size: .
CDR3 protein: CASSLNVLGPGYSGANVLTF
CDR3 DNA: TGTGCCAGCAGCTTAAATGTTCTCGGCCCCGGGTATTCTGGGGCCAACGTCCTGACTTTC

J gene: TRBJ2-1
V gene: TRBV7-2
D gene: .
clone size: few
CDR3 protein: CASSPPDGTYNEQFF
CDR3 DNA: TGTGCCAGCAGCCCGCCCGACGGGACTTACAATGAGCAGTTCTTC

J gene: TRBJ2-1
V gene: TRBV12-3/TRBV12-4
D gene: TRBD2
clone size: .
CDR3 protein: CATHQGVLAGGQNEQFF
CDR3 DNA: TGTGCCACTCATCAAGGAGTCCTAGCGGGGGGGCAGAATGAGCAGTTCTTC

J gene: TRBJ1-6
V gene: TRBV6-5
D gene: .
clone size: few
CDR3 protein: CASTSVNSPLHF
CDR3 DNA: TGTGCCAGCACGAGTGTTAATTCACCCCTCCACTTT

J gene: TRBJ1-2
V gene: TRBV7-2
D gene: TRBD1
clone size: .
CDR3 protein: CASSSDRALYGYTF
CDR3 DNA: TGTGCCAGCAGTTCGGACAGGGCCCTCTATGGCTACACCTTC

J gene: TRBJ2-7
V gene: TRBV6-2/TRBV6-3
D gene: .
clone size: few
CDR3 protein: CASNRGQISYEQYF
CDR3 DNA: TGTGCCAGCAACCGTGGACAGATCTCCTACGAGCAGTACTTC

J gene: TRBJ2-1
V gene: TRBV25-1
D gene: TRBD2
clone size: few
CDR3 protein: CASSELSGGNRNEQFF
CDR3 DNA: TGTGCCAGCAGTGAATTGAGCGGGGGTAATCGCAATGAGCAGTTCTTC

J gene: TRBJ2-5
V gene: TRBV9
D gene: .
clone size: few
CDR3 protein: CASTPDLGSYETQYF
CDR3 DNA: TGTGCCAGCACGCCAGATTTGGGGAGTTACGAGACCCAGTACTTC

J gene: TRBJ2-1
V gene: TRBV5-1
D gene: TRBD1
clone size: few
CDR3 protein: CASSSGTGGKNEQFF
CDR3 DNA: TGCGCCAGCAGCTCCGGGACAGGGGGCAAAAATGAGCAGTTCTTC

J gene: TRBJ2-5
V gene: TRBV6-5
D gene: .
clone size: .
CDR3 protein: CASSPSDGGRYGQYF
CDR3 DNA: TGTGCCAGCAGTCCTTCGGACGGAGGACGCTACGGGCAGTACTTC

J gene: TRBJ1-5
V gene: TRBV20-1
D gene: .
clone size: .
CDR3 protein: CSASKDSSNQPQHF
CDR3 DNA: TGCAGTGCTAGTAAGGACAGTAGCAATCAGCCCCAGCATTTT

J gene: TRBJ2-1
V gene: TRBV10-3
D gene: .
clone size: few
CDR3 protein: CAISDRGANEQFF
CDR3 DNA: TGTGCCATCAGTGACCGGGGGGCCAATGAGCAGTTCTTC